These 17 T cell receptor beta chains originate from one sample sequenced in a study of OX40 agonist ivuxolimab in advanced cancers. Data came from immunoSEQ multiplex PCR; TCRdb stores just in-frame clones and leaves some out. The sample has about 20,000 clones, around four fifths seen once. Material: CD4+ or CD8+ T cells sorted from blood, obtained in a trial of the OX40 agonist ivuxolimab. The origin of the receptors is an adult with an advanced solid tumor such as melanoma, head and neck, liver or kidney cancer.

This sequence joins TRBV10-2 and TRBJ2-2, with 10 positions matching TRBD1. There are 16 residues in the CDR3. V lost 3 bases to trimming and J lost 4 bases; unmatched junction nucleotides: 5. CDR1 and CDR2 from the germline V gene are WSHSY and SAAADI. CDR3 nucleotides: TGCGCCAGCAGTGACTACCGGGACAGGGGCACCGGGGAGCTGTTTTTT. Translated: CASSDYRDRGTGELFF.

A single count supports this clone. V usage is TRBV7-9 and J usage is TRBJ1-2; D perhaps matches TRBD1 (5 bases). V gave up 4 bases and J gave up 4 bases, with 13 bases separating them. Germline loops: CDR1 SEHNR, CDR2 FQNEAQ (reference sequence). The CDR3 is made up of 14 amino acids. The CDR3 loop reads CASSSRQNFYGYTF. The CDR3 nucleotides read TGTGCCAGCAGCTCCCGACAGAACTTCTATGGCTACACCTTC. Full variable domain (outside the CDR3, taken from reference TRBV7-9 and TRBJ1-2): DTGVSQNPRHKITKRGQNVTFRCDPISEHNRLYWYRQTLGQGPEFLTYFQNEAQLEKSRLLSDRFSAERPKGSFSTLEIQRTEQGDSAMYLCASSSRQNFYGYTFGSGTRLTVV.

The chain combines TRBV6-6 with TRBJ2-7; tentatively, D is TRBD2 (6 bases). V was trimmed by 5 bases and J by 6 bases, leaving 14 bases between them. The CDR3 spans 13 residues. Germline CDR1 reads MNHNY; CDR2 reads SVGAGI (reference sequence). The CDR3 loop is CASSSGSSVEQYF. CDR3 DNA sequence: TGTGCCAGCAGTAGCGGGTCATCTGTCGAGCAGTACTTC.

Here the CDR3 reads CASSPGVGRNEQYF. CDR3 nucleotide sequence: TGTGCCAGCAGCCCCGGGGTAGGGAGAAACGAGCAGTACTTC. V and J are TRBV14 and TRBJ2-7; a possible D gene is TRBD2 (5 bases). Germline CDR1 and CDR2: SGHDN and FVKESK. The CDR3 consists of 14 residues. Trimming left V 4 bases short and J 5 bases short, with 15 bases between.

The chain recombines TRBV2 with TRBJ2-2; D may be TRBD1 (6 bases). V shed 5 bases and J shed 3 bases, with 13 bases lying between them. Germline CDR1 and CDR2: SNHLY and FYNNEI. The CDR3 runs 15 residues. The CDR3 sequence: CASSPGTPYTGELFF. The CDR3 coding sequence is TGTGCCAGCAGTCCCGGGACACCGTACACCGGGGAGCTGTTTTTT.

The chain joins TRBV5-1 to TRBJ2-1; 12 bases match TRBD2. The CDR3 runs to 15 residues. From germline, CDR1 is SGHRS and CDR2 YFSETQ. V was clipped by 4 bases and J by 4 bases; unmatched bases: 3. CDR3 loop: CASSPGLAGYNEQFF. CDR3 coding DNA: TGCGCCAGCAGCCCTGGACTAGCGGGGTACAATGAGCAGTTCTTC.

The chain combines TRBV5-1 with TRBJ2-3; no definite D call. This CDR3 spans 16 amino acids. Germline-derived CDR1 and CDR2 are SGHRS and YFSETQ. Trimming shortened V by 2 bases and J by 0 bases, and 13 bases separated the two germline ends. CDR3 sequence: CASSLLPQTSTDTQYF. The CDR3 DNA sequence: TGCGCCAGCAGCTTATTACCCCAGACTAGCACAGATACGCAGTATTTT.

J is TRBJ2-7 and V is TRBV5-1; 11 bases map to TRBD2. The CDR3 length is 17 residues. Germline-derived CDR1 and CDR2 are SGHRS and YFSETQ. The J segment lost 2 bases and the V segment lost 0 bases, leaving 7 bases of the junction unmatched. The CDR3 spells CASSLVGSGRATYEQYF. The CDR3, as DNA: TGCGCCAGCAGCTTGGTGGGTAGCGGGAGGGCGACCTACGAGCAGTACTTC.

The chain recombines TRBV10-3 with TRBJ1-2, with D possibly being TRBD1 (5 bases). The ends were cut back, 4 bases at V and 4 bases at J, with 10 bases in the middle. Germline CDR1 ENHRY, CDR2 SYGVKD. CDR3 length: 13 residues. CDR3 amino acids: CAISGSGGYGYTF. The CDR3, as DNA: TGTGCCATCAGTGGTTCCGGGGGCTATGGCTACACCTTC.

This chain connects TRBV7-9 to TRBJ2-3; 12 positions agree with TRBD2. The V and J ends lost 4 bases and 3 bases, in that order; junction bases with no gene match: 14. Looked up from germline, CDR1 is SEHNR and CDR2 is FQNEAQ (reference sequence). CDR3 size: 19 residues. This chain's CDR3 is CASSSGTPQTSGSTDTQYF. In DNA, the CDR3 is TGTGCCAGCAGCTCCGGGACACCTCAGACTAGCGGGAGTACAGATACGCAGTATTTT. Full variable domain (outside the CDR3, taken from reference TRBV7-9 and TRBJ2-3): DTGVSQNPRHKITKRGQNVTFRCDPISEHNRLYWYRQTLGQGPEFLTYFQNEAQLEKSRLLSDRFSAERPKGSFSTLEIQRTEQGDSAMYLCASSSGTPQTSGSTDTQYFGPGTRLTVL.

The rearrangement links TRBV27 to TRBJ1-5; the D gene is possibly TRBD1 (5 bases). Germline-derived CDR1 and CDR2 are MNHEY and SMNVEV (reference sequence). V lost 5 bases and J 5 bases, leaving 25 bases between the germline ends. CDR3 size: 18 residues. The CDR3 DNA sequence: TGTGCCAGCAGTCCAAAACAGAGGGGCCCTCTCTTCGATCAGCCCCAGCATTTT. Its protein is CASSPKQRGPLFDQPQHF.

The chain combines TRBV7-9 with TRBJ2-6; no clear D gene. V dropped 5 bases and J dropped 0 bases, with 11 bases sitting between them. Germline V gene data show CDR1 as SEHNR and CDR2 as FQNEAQ (reference sequence). The CDR3 runs to 16 residues. The chain's CDR3 is CASSQYTNSGANVLTF. The DNA of the CDR3 is TGTGCCAGCAGCCAATATACAAACTCTGGGGCCAACGTCCTGACTTTC. Full variable domain (outside the CDR3, taken from reference TRBV7-9 and TRBJ2-6): DTGVSQNPRHKITKRGQNVTFRCDPISEHNRLYWYRQTLGQGPEFLTYFQNEAQLEKSRLLSDRFSAERPKGSFSTLEIQRTEQGDSAMYLCASSQYTNSGANVLTFGAGSRLTVL.

This chain links TRBV5-6 with TRBJ2-7, with a possible D match to TRBD1 (5 bases). V was clipped by 5 bases and J by 7 bases, with 19 bases between them. From germline, CDR1 is SGHDT and CDR2 YYEEEE. This CDR3 contains 14 residues. In DNA form, the CDR3 reads TGTGCCAGCAGTACAGGAGACCTGCTTGATGAGCAGTACTTC. It yields the protein CASSTGDLLDEQYF.

This clone showed up just a few times. The rearrangement uses TRBV4-1 and TRBJ2-5, with 14 positions matching TRBD2. V trimming: 4 bases; J trimming: 5 bases; junction bases outside the gene matches: 6. Germline CDR1 MGHRA, CDR2 YSYEKL. CDR3 length equals 16 residues. The CDR3 protein is CASSLGLAGEGETQYF. CDR3 nucleotides: TGCGCCAGCAGCCTGGGACTAGCGGGAGAGGGGGAGACCCAGTACTTC.

V gene TRBV10-1 combines with J gene TRBJ2-4, with D possibly matching TRBD1 (6 bases). Trimming left V 5 bases short and J 8 bases short, with 16 bases between. The CDR3 is 14 residues long. Per the germline V gene, CDR1 is WNHNN and CDR2 is SYGVQD (reference sequence). The CDR3 DNA reads as TGCGCCAGCAGTCCCGAACCCAAGGGGGACATTCAGTACTTC. The encoded protein is CASSPEPKGDIQYF.

This sequence joins TRBV7-9 and TRBJ2-7; 7 positions match TRBD2. Germline trimming cut 5 bases from V and 3 bases from J; bases unmatched to any gene: 16. Germline V gene sequence: CDR1 SEHNR, CDR2 FQNEAQ (reference sequence). The CDR3 runs 17 residues. Written as DNA, the CDR3 is TGTGCCAGCAGCCAAAGCGGTTCCGGGACTAAATACTACGAGCAGTACTTC. This sequence encodes CASSQSGSGTKYYEQYF.

V gene TRBV19 combines with J gene TRBJ1-2; the D gene is possibly TRBD1 (6 bases). V lost 5 bases to trimming and J lost 4 bases, with 14 bases between them. Germline V lookup: CDR1 LNHDA, CDR2 SQIVND (reference sequence). This CDR3 region has 14 residues. The CDR3 loop is CASSPGHILYGYTF. The CDR3 DNA sequence: TGTGCCAGTAGTCCGGGACACATTCTCTATGGCTACACCTTC.